Below, 4 T cell receptor beta chains from the same sample are listed, as sequenced in a study of blood T cell repertoires in COVID-19. Only in-frame clones appear in the TCRdb table, and some are missing; sequencing was by immunoSEQ multiplex PCR. Here the sample spans over 100,000 clones, approximately 84% being singletons. Material for sequencing was peripheral blood. The receptor source for this set is a woman between 45 and 65 years old with acute or convalescent COVID-19.

V is TRBV4-1 and J is TRBJ2-2; 8 nucleotides align to TRBD1. Germline V gene sequence: CDR1 MGHRA, CDR2 YSYEKL. With 4 bases clipped from V and 1 base from J, the junction kept 5 bases outside the gene matches. The CDR3 consists of 16 residues. The CDR3 region is CASSPLDRGNTGELFF. As DNA, the CDR3 is TGCGCCAGCAGCCCCCTAGACAGGGGGAACACCGGGGAGCTGTTTTTT.

This rearrangement joins TRBV2 to TRBJ2-2; 9 positions match TRBD2. CDR1 and CDR2 from the germline V gene are SNHLY and FYNNEI. V lost 2 bases, J lost 6 bases, and 10 bases stayed unmatched. The CDR3 runs to 17 residues. In DNA form, the CDR3 reads TGTGCCAGCAGTGAATTCGGCGGGGGGGCCGGGTCCGGGGAGCTGTTTTTT. As protein: CASSEFGGGAGSGELFF.

The rearrangement links TRBV4-2 to TRBJ2-3; 15 positions match TRBD2. CDR3 length: 16 residues. Germline V gives CDR1 LGHNA, CDR2 YNFKEQ. V dropped 4 bases and J dropped 8; count of bases not matched to a gene: 7. CDR3 sequence (DNA): TGTGCCAGCAGCCTACGGACTAGCGGGGGGGAGGGTACGCAGTATTTT. It codes for CASSLRTSGGEGTQYF.

This clone came up a few times. The J gene is TRBJ1-4, the V gene TRBV27; 7 bases are a match to TRBD1. V trimming: 5 bases; J trimming: 10 bases; junction bases outside the gene matches: 10. Germline V gene sequence: CDR1 MNHEY, CDR2 SMNVEV (reference sequence). This CDR3 contains 14 residues. CDR3: CASSALTGRGKLFF. CDR3 DNA sequence: TGTGCCAGCAGTGCACTGACAGGGCGGGGAAAACTGTTTTTT.